These 3 T cell receptor beta chains share one sample of origin, sequenced in a study of T cell responses to AZD1222 COVID-19 vaccine. Libraries were prepared by immunoSEQ multiplex PCR; TCRdb keeps only in-frame clonotypes and omits some of them. The sample lists 100,000 to 150,000 clones; around 90% were seen once. The material was peripheral blood, obtained 28 days after the second AZD1222 dose. The receptor set was obtained from an adult who received the AZD1222 COVID-19 vaccine.

This clone came up once. The chain couples TRBV7-2 to TRBJ2-1; D may be TRBD2 (5 bases). Germline loops: CDR1 SGHTA, CDR2 FQGNSA. With 4 bases removed from V and 0 bases from J, the gap between germline ends came to 16 bases. The CDR3 runs to 17 residues. CDR3 coding DNA: TGTGCCAGCAGCTCGGACTCTACCATGGGCTCCTACAATGAGCAGTTCTTC. Its translation is CASSSDSTMGSYNEQFF. Drawing the rest from reference TRBV7-2 and TRBJ2-1, the complete variable domain is GAGVSQSPSNKVTEKGKDVELRCDPISGHTALYWYRQSLGQGLEFLIYFQGNSAPDKSGLPSDRFSAERTGGSVSTLTIQRTQQEDSAVYLCASSSDSTMGSYNEQFFGPGTRLTVL.

The V call is TRBV5-1, the J call TRBJ2-3, with D maybe TRBD1 (6 bases). There are 16 residues in the CDR3. Germline assignment: CDR1 SGHRS and CDR2 YFSETQ. V gave up 0 bases and J gave up 0 bases, with 11 bases separating them. The CDR3 DNA is TGCGCCAGCAGCTTGGATGGGGGCCTCAGCACAGATACGCAGTATTTT. This sequence encodes CASSLDGGLSTDTQYF.

V usage is TRBV2 and J usage is TRBJ1-2, with D unclear. V lost 6 bases to trimming and J lost 7 bases, with 12 bases between them. Germline V gives CDR1 SNHLY, CDR2 FYNNEI. This CDR3 region has 12 residues. The chain's CDR3 is CASSPPLFGYTF. CDR3 nucleotides: TGTGCCAGCAGCCCCCCCCTTTTTGGCTACACCTTC.